Listed below are T cell receptor beta chains from one sample, sequenced in a study of T cells in narcolepsy. The data were produced by immunoSEQ multiplex PCR, yet TCRdb's version contains in-frame clones alone and is incomplete. Found here are about 40,000 clones, approximately 88% of them singletons; the top ten hold approximately 1.2%. The material sequenced was CD45RA- memory CD4+ T cells from PBMCs. The receptors shown here come from a human donor with narcolepsy. Each CDR3 is given with its conserved first and last residue. A D gene is named only where the DNA matches it firmly. Some rows have no size entry. The others give once, few or many, or a class for an expanded clone.

>TRBV2|NA|TRBJ1-4|few
CASSGQLNEKLFF
TGTGCCAGCAGCGGACAGCTTAATGAAAAACTGTTTTTT
>TRBV28|TRBD1|TRBJ1-2|once
CASSLGTATYGYTF
TGTGCCAGCAGTCTAGGGACAGCAACTTATGGCTACACCTTC
>TRBV6-1|TRBD2|TRBJ2-1|NA
CASRNRVAGTGEQFF
TGTGCCAGCAGGAACCGGGTAGCGGGGACCGGTGAGCAGTTCTTC
>TRBV29-1|TRBD2|TRBJ2-5|NA
CSAVLAGEETQYF
TGCAGCGCAGTTTTAGCGGGGGAAGAGACCCAGTACTTC
>TRBV5-1|NA|TRBJ2-7|NA
CASRPSGESSYEQYF
TGCGCCAGCAGACCTTCAGGGGAAAGCTCCTACGAGCAGTACTTC
>TRBV11-3|NA|TRBJ2-7|NA
CASSGGQSLDYEQYF
TGTGCCAGCAGCGGAGGACAGTCCCTCGACTACGAGCAGTACTTC
>TRBV30|NA|TRBJ2-1|NA
CARSRGESSYNEQFF
TGTGCCCGAAGTAGGGGGGAGAGCTCCTACAATGAGCAGTTCTTC
>TRBV29-1|TRBD1|TRBJ2-5|NA
CSVATGGQETQYF
TGCAGCGTTGCTACAGGGGGCCAAGAGACCCAGTACTTC
>TRBV7-9|NA|TRBJ2-2|NA
CASSPPAGPAGTGELFF
TGTGCCAGCAGCCCCCCGGCCGGGCCCGCGGGCACCGGGGAGCTGTTTTTT
>TRBV6-1|NA|TRBJ1-5|NA
CASSEGLGYDSNQPQHF
TGTGCCAGCAGTGAAGGGTTGGGGTATGATAGCAATCAGCCCCAGCATTTT
>TRBV6-6|NA|TRBJ2-7|NA
CAGTRAGSYEQYF
TGTGCCGGCACAAGAGCAGGTTCCTACGAGCAGTACTTC
>TRBV4-2|NA|TRBJ1-2|NA
CASSQDLNYGYTF
TGTGCCAGCAGCCAAGATTTAAACTATGGCTACACCTTC
>TRBV2|NA|TRBJ2-5|NA
CASSEARSGPETQYF
TGTGCCAGCAGTGAAGCTAGGAGCGGGCCAGAGACCCAGTACTTC
>TRBV6-5|NA|TRBJ2-7|NA
CASSYTIPVLGYEQYF
TGTGCCAGCAGTTACACTATTCCAGTCCTAGGGTACGAGCAGTACTTC
>TRBV7-9|NA|TRBJ2-1|NA
CASSPYGSSYNEQFF
TGTGCCAGCAGCCCCTACGGGAGCTCCTACAATGAGCAGTTCTTC
>TRBV18|NA|TRBJ2-3|NA
CASSPPRVSTDTQYF
TGTGCCAGCTCACCACCGAGGGTTAGCACAGATACGCAGTATTTT
>TRBV4-3|NA|TRBJ2-1|NA
CASSQERDREQFF
TGCGCCAGCAGCCAAGAAAGGGATCGGGAGCAGTTCTTC
>TRBV5-8|NA|TRBJ1-4|NA
CASSLGQGDEKLFF
TGTGCCAGCAGCTTGGGTCAGGGCGACGAAAAACTGTTTTTT
>TRBV7-2|TRBD2|TRBJ2-7|NA
CASSPSGTSSYEQYF
TGTGCCAGCAGCCCGAGCGGGACGAGCTCCTACGAGCAGTACTTC
>TRBV25-1|NA|TRBJ1-1|NA
CASSHSGNTEAFF
TGTGCCAGCAGCCACTCCGGAAACACTGAAGCTTTCTTT
>TRBV4-1|NA|TRBJ1-3|NA
CASSQGYSSGNTIYF
TGCGCCAGCAGCCAAGGATACAGCTCTGGAAACACCATATATTTT
>TRBV7-2|NA|TRBJ2-2|NA
CASSTTGGPGELFF
TGTGCCAGCAGCACTACAGGAGGGCCCGGGGAGCTGTTTTTT
>TRBV11-3|TRBD1|TRBJ1-1|NA
CASSLGDRGREGTEAFF
TGTGCCAGCAGCTTAGGGGACAGGGGGCGGGAAGGCACTGAAGCTTTCTTT
>TRBV19|TRBD1|TRBJ1-2|NA
CASSLDRRQFHYGYTF
TGTGCCAGTAGCCTGGACAGGAGGCAGTTTCACTATGGCTACACCTTC
>TRBV7-2|NA|TRBJ2-3|NA
CASSLDYGGSTDTQYF
TGTGCCAGCAGCTTAGATTACGGGGGTAGCACAGATACGCAGTATTTT
>TRBV7-2|NA|TRBJ1-1|NA
CASSLPGRLDAEAFF
TGTGCCAGCAGCCTACCGGGGCGGTTAGACGCTGAAGCTTTCTTT
>TRBV4-1|NA|TRBJ1-1|few
CASSQDRTSQMNTEAFF
TGCGCCAGCAGCCAAGATCGAACCAGCCAAATGAACACTGAAGCTTTCTTT
>TRBV19|TRBD1|TRBJ1-6|NA
CASSMAMETGNSPLHF
TGTGCCAGTAGTATGGCCATGGAGACAGGGAATTCACCCCTCCACTTT
>TRBV7-8|NA|TRBJ2-7|NA
CASSPSSGTGTYEQYF
TGTGCCAGCAGCCCTTCCAGTGGGACCGGTACCTACGAGCAGTACTTC
>TRBV15|NA|TRBJ1-1|NA
CATSNKPANTEAFF
TGTGCCACCAGCAACAAACCGGCGAACACTGAAGCTTTCTTT
>TRBV6-5|NA|TRBJ1-1|NA
CASSPQLNTEAFF
TGTGCCAGCAGCCCTCAACTGAACACTGAAGCTTTCTTT
>TRBV5-1|TRBD2|TRBJ2-1|NA
CASSQGLGFINEQFF
TGCGCCAGCAGCCAGGGACTAGGGTTTATCAATGAGCAGTTCTTC
>TRBV5-1|TRBD1|TRBJ2-7|NA
CASSLQGDYEQYF
TGCGCCAGCAGCTTACAGGGGGACTACGAGCAGTACTTC
>TRBV4-2|NA|TRBJ1-3|NA
CASSQEAASSGNTIYF
TGTGCCAGCAGCCAAGAGGCGGCCAGCTCTGGAAACACCATATATTTT
>TRBV5-1|NA|TRBJ2-3|NA
CASRTGTLTTDTQYF
TGCGCCAGCAGAACCGGGACCTTAACCACAGATACGCAGTATTTT
>TRBV7-8|NA|TRBJ1-5|NA
CASSSRRGPHQPQHF
TGTGCCAGCAGCTCGAGAAGGGGTCCACATCAGCCCCAGCATTTT
>TRBV7-2|TRBD1|TRBJ1-2|few
CASSLGGGGDSGYTF
TGTGCCAGCAGCTTAGGGGGAGGGGGCGATTCTGGCTACACCTTC
>TRBV6-6|NA|TRBJ2-1|NA
CASTFGQYNEQFF
TGTGCCAGCACCTTCGGACAGTACAATGAGCAGTTCTTC
>TRBV5-6|TRBD2|TRBJ2-1|NA
CASSPDRGGLYNEQFF
TGTGCCAGCAGCCCCGACCGGGGGGGGTTATACAATGAGCAGTTCTTC
>TRBV7-9|NA|TRBJ2-5|NA
CASSPGTAGETQYF
TGTGCCAGCAGCCCAGGGACGGCGGGGGAGACCCAGTACTTC
>TRBV19|NA|TRBJ2-7|once
CASSMTGKQYF
TGTGCCAGTAGTATGACAGGAAAGCAGTACTTC
>TRBV19|NA|TRBJ2-1|NA
CASSTQPGLNLNNEQFF
TGTGCCAGTAGTACCCAACCGGGACTCAATCTGAACAATGAGCAGTTCTTC
>TRBV4-1|TRBD1|TRBJ2-3|NA
CASSQENRGRLNTDTQYF
TGCGCCAGCAGCCAAGAAAACAGGGGGCGTTTAAACACAGATACGCAGTATTTT
>TRBV29-1|NA|TRBJ2-2|NA
CSVDSGSRTTGELFF
TGCAGCGTTGATTCTGGAAGTCGGACGACCGGGGAGCTGTTTTTT
>TRBV7-9|TRBD2|TRBJ2-4|NA
CASSQRTRNILGAKNIQYF
TGTGCCAGCAGCCAAAGGACTAGGAATATTTTGGGGGCCAAAAACATTCAGTACTTC
>TRBV5-4|TRBD2|TRBJ2-3|NA
CASSFGAGGADTQYF
TGTGCCAGCAGCTTCGGAGCGGGAGGGGCAGATACGCAGTATTTT
>TRBV30|NA|TRBJ1-3|NA
CACYESFGNTIYF
TGTGCCTGTTACGAGTCATTCGGGAACACCATATATTTT
>TRBV2|TRBD1|TRBJ2-1|NA
CASSEPTGGNEQFF
TGTGCCAGCAGCGAACCTACAGGGGGCAATGAGCAGTTCTTC
>TRBV29-1|NA|TRBJ2-3|once
CSVIRGVDTQYF
TGCAGCGTCATAAGGGGCGTAGATACGCAGTATTTT
>TRBV5-1|TRBD1|TRBJ2-5|NA
CASSLDILDRGATQYF
TGCGCCAGCAGCTTGGACATCTTGGACAGGGGGGCGACCCAGTACTTC
>TRBV9|NA|TRBJ2-5|NA
CASSPRQGGGGETQYF
TGTGCCAGCAGCCCCCGACAGGGAGGGGGTGGAGAGACCCAGTACTTC
>TRBV18|TRBD1|TRBJ1-3|NA
CASSPSARGARNTIYF
TGTGCCAGCTCACCAAGCGCCAGGGGGGCCCGAAACACCATATATTTT
>TRBV5-1|TRBD1|TRBJ1-2|NA
CASSLAGTGGGYTF
TGCGCCAGCAGCTTGGCCGGGACAGGGGGAGGCTACACCTTC
>TRBV9|NA|TRBJ2-3|NA
CASRPDTDTQYF
TGTGCCAGCAGGCCCGACACAGATACGCAGTATTTT
>TRBV11-2|NA|TRBJ2-1|NA
CASSLDRRVNEQFF
TGTGCCAGCAGCTTAGATCGCAGGGTGAATGAGCAGTTCTTC
>TRBV6-6|NA|TRBJ1-1|NA
CASSSSGPGTEAFF
TGTGCCAGCAGTTCCAGCGGGCCAGGCACTGAAGCTTTCTTT
>TRBV30|NA|TRBJ2-1|NA
CAWTRPGLQNNEQFF
TGTGCCTGGACCCGTCCGGGACTCCAAAACAATGAGCAGTTCTTC
>TRBV6-5|NA|TRBJ1-2|NA
CASSDIAAYGYTF
TGTGCCAGCAGTGATATCGCGGCGTATGGCTACACCTTC
>TRBV10-2|TRBD2|TRBJ2-1|NA
CASSETPGLASMNEQFF
TGCGCCAGCAGTGAGACTCCGGGACTAGCGTCGATGAATGAGCAGTTCTTC